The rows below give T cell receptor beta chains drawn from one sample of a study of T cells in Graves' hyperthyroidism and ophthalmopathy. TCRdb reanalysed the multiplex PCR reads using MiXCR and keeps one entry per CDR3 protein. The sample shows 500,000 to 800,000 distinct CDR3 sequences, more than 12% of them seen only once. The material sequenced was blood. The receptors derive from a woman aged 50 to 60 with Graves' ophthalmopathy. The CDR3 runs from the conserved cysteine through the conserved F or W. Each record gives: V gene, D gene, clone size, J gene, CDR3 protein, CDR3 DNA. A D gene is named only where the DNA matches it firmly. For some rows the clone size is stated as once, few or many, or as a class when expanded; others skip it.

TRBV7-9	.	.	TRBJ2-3	CASSLHGSTDTQYF	TGTGCCAGCAGCTTACACGGGAGCACAGATACGCAGTATTTT
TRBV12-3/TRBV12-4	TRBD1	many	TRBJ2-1	CASSLTRDRGPQKTGGSSYNEQFF	TGTGCCAGCAGTCTAACCCGGGACAGGGGGCCGCAGAAGACGGGAGGAAGCTCCTACAATGAGCAGTTCTTC
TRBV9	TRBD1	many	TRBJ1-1	CASSSRTGGLEDTEAFF	TGTGCCAGCAGCTCACGGACAGGTGGGTTGGAGGACACTGAAGCTTTCTTT
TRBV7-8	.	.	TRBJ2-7	CASSLARFGGDEQYF	TGTGCCAGCAGCTTAGCTCGGTTTGGAGGGGACGAGCAGTACTTC
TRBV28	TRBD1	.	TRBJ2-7	CASSLPGGESYEQYF	TGTGCCAGCAGTTTACCAGGGGGCGAGTCCTACGAGCAGTACTTC
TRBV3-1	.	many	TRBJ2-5	CASSQQGPETQYF	TGTGCCAGCAGCCAACAGGGGCCAGAGACCCAGTACTTC
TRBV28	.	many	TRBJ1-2	CASSLIQGTYGYTF	TGTGCCAGCAGTTTAATACAGGGAACGTATGGCTACACCTTC
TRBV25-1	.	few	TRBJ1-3	CASSEGTYSGNTIYF	TGTGCCAGCAGTGAAGGGACTTACTCTGGAAACACCATATATTTT
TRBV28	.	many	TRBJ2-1	CASSELADYNEQFF	TGTGCCAGCAGTGAACTAGCAGACTACAATGAGCAGTTCTTC
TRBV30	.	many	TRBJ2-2	CASREGNTGELFF	TGTGCCTCACGAGAGGGCAACACCGGGGAGCTGTTTTTT
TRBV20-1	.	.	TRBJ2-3	CSARSPNIGTDTQYF	TGCAGTGCTAGATCTCCTAATATAGGGACAGATACGCAGTATTTT